This T cell receptor (beta chain) was recovered during a study of radiotherapy plus CTLA-4 blockade in lung cancer. Across the study: Among all patients, roughly 19% showed objective responses, while roughly 28% had disease control. Study results and limitations: Clones of tumor-derived TCRs expanded in blood after radiotherapy plus ipilimumab.

Note on this clone: The antigen is undetermined.

Generated by immunoSEQ multiplex PCR, the TCRdb table keeps only in-frame clones and is missing some. The sample holds 55,000 to 75,000 clones, roughly 76% seen once. This TCR was sampled from a human donor with non-small cell lung cancer whose response to radiotherapy plus ipilimumab could not be evaluated. Some clones in this sample may be carry-over from other donors' samples. This sample comprised peripheral blood, obtained from a patient treated with radiotherapy plus ipilimumab.

The CDR3: CASSGIRGGGDSPLHF. CDR3 coding DNA: TGCGCCAGCAGCGGAATTCGGGGTGGCGGGGATTCACCCCTCCACTTT. V usage is TRBV5-1 and J usage is TRBJ1-6; D unresolved. Trimming left V 4 bases short and J 8 bases short, with 19 bases between. The CDR3 loop spans 16 amino acids. Looked up from germline, CDR1 is SGHRS and CDR2 is YFSETQ.